Sequencing of this T cell receptor beta chain was carried out in a study of identical twins. Study-level findings and limits: Abundant beta clonotypes from cord blood had fewer insertions, unlike memory repertoires, which showed none. Alpha sequences that were out-of-frame and twin-shared showed an excess of low generation probability. Conclusions leaned on cross-sectional statistical analysis and did not track the same donors over time.

Concerning this clonotype: Its target is not known.

Using its own MiXCR run on the 5' RACE reads, TCRdb lists one record per CDR3 protein. The table lists 1.5 million to 2 million distinct CDR3 sequences, less than 35% of them singletons, with about 0.27% in the top ten. The CDR3 spans 15 residues. Trimming pared 6 bases from V and 1 base from J, leaving 15 bases between. Germline V CDR1 and CDR2: ENHRY, SYGVKD. The sequence was obtained from a newborn girl in good health. V and J are TRBV10-3 and TRBJ1-2; unclear D gene. The sequencing sample was made of cord blood. The CDR3 region is CAIRPGEGSNYGYTF. DNA for the CDR3: TGTGCCATCAGACCCGGAGAGGGAAGTAACTATGGCTACACCTTC.